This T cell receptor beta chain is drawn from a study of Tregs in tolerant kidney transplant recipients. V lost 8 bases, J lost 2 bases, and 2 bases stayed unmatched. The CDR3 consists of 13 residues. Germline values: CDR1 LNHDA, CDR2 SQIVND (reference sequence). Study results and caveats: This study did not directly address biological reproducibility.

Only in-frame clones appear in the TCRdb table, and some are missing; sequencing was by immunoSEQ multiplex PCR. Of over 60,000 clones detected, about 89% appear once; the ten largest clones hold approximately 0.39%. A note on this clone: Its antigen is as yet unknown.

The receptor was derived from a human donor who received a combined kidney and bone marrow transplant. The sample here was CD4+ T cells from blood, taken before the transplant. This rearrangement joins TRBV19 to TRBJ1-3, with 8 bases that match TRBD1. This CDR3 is CASGGQAGNTIYF. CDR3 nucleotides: TGTGCCAGTGGGGGACAGGCTGGAAACACCATATATTTT.